These 30 T cell receptor beta chains originate from one sample sequenced in a study of T cell responses to AZD1222 COVID-19 vaccine. Profiled with immunoSEQ multiplex PCR; TCRdb holds only in-frame clones, not every one. The repertoire includes roughly 110,000 clones, roughly 88% of them detected once, and 5.1% sits in the top ten. The sequences come from peripheral blood, collected on day 0 of AZD1222 vaccination. The receptors were gathered from an adult in good health.

V is TRBV27 and J is TRBJ2-1, with TRBD2 matching 10 bases. The J segment lost 9 bases and the V segment lost 1 base, leaving 12 bases of the junction unmatched. CDR3 size: 17 residues. Germline V gene lookup returns CDR1 MNHEY and CDR2 SMNVEV (reference sequence). CDR3 in amino acids: CASSLWGSGRMEGEQFF. The CDR3, as DNA: TGTGCCAGCAGTTTATGGGGTAGCGGGAGGATGGAGGGTGAGCAGTTCTTC.

The rearrangement links TRBV2 to TRBJ1-6; D is unclear. Between the trimmed V and J ends, which lost 6 bases and 0 bases, there was a span of 12 bases. Germline loops: CDR1 SNHLY, CDR2 FYNNEI. The CDR3 runs to 16 residues. The CDR3 spells CASRSSHSSYNSPLHF. CDR3 coding DNA: TGTGCCAGCAGGTCTTCCCATAGCTCCTATAATTCACCCCTCCACTTT.

This chain joins TRBV7-3 and TRBJ2-1; the D is unclear. Trimming took off 4 bases at V and 6 bases at J, with 7 bases between the two ends. Germline CDR1 SGHTA, CDR2 FQGTGA. This CDR3 spans 12 amino acids. CDR3 amino acids: CASSSVGNEQFF. DNA of the CDR3: TGTGCCAGCAGCTCGGTGGGCAATGAGCAGTTCTTC.

The V call is TRBV5-1, the J call TRBJ2-7; D possibly corresponds to TRBD2 (6 bases). In germline, CDR1 is SGHRS, CDR2 YFSETQ. The CDR3 sequence is 14 residues long. The ends were cut back, 4 bases at V and 3 bases at J, with 14 bases in the middle. CDR3 in DNA: TGCGCCAGCAGCCAATCGGGACTTTTCTACGAGCAGTACTTC. This translates into CASSQSGLFYEQYF.

The CDR3 bases are TGTGCCTGGGGTACGGGGACCACAGATACGCAGTATTTT. Its protein is CAWGTGTTDTQYF. The chain has TRBV30 and TRBJ2-3; either TRBD1 or TRBD2 may fit D (5 bases each). The germline V gene encodes CDR1 GTSNPN and CDR2 SVGIG (reference sequence). CDR3 length: 13 residues. The V gene lost 5 bases and the J gene lost 2 bases, with 11 bases spanning the gap.

The chain employs TRBV29-1 and TRBJ1-4; D not certain. With 4 bases removed from V and 0 bases from J, the gap between germline ends came to 6 bases. Germline CDR1 SQVTM, CDR2 ANQGSEA. The CDR3 has 13 residues. The CDR3 protein is CSVAVATNEKLFF. DNA of the CDR3: TGCAGCGTTGCAGTTGCAACTAATGAAAAACTGTTTTTT. Drawing the rest from reference TRBV29-1 and TRBJ1-4, the complete variable domain is SAVISQKPSRDICQRGTSLTIQCQVDSQVTMMFWYRQQPGQSLTLIATANQGSEATYESGFVIDKFPISRPNLTFSTLTVSNMSPEDSSIYLCSVAVATNEKLFFGSGTQLSVL.

This sequence joins TRBV25-1 and TRBJ1-3, with D hard to call. The germline gives CDR1 MGHDK, CDR2 SYGVNS. With 6 bases removed from V and 1 base from J, the gap between germline ends came to 1 base. This CDR3 spans 11 amino acids. The CDR3 loop reads CASRSGNTIYF. In DNA, the CDR3 is TGTGCCAGCAGATCTGGAAACACCATATATTTT.

This chain links TRBV30 with TRBJ1-6; no reliable D call. The germline gives CDR1 GTSNPN, CDR2 SVGIG (reference sequence). Trimming cost V 1 base and J 6 bases, with 16 bases left between them. This CDR3 has 16 residues. The CDR3 here is CAWSASGPIINSPLHF. The CDR3 bases are TGTGCCTGGAGTGCCTCCGGACCGATTATTAATTCACCCCTCCACTTT.

The chain recombines TRBV11-2 with TRBJ1-5; 9 bases agree with TRBD1. With V trimmed by 5 bases and J by 5 bases, 7 bases remained unmatched. CDR1 and CDR2 (germline): SGHAT, FQNNGV. This CDR3 is 15 amino acids long. CDR3 protein: CASSLTGGLHQPQHF. The CDR3 bases are TGTGCCAGCAGCCTGACAGGGGGACTACATCAGCCCCAGCATTTT.

The gene calls are TRBV19 and TRBJ2-1; D possibly corresponds to TRBD2 (7 bases). The germline V gene encodes CDR1 LNHDA and CDR2 SQIVND (reference sequence). Trimming took 5 bases from V and 7 from J, leaving 15 bases between them. There are 14 residues in the CDR3. The CDR3 DNA follows: TGTGCCAGTAGTCCAGGACTAGGGGGTAATGAGCAGTTCTTC. This encodes CASSPGLGGNEQFF.

The V call is TRBV27, the J call TRBJ2-2; no definite D call. From germline, CDR1 is MNHEY and CDR2 SMNVEV (reference sequence). Trimming left V 1 base short and J 6 bases short, with 3 bases between. This CDR3 contains 12 residues. For the CDR3, the DNA is TGTGCCAGCAGTTTATGGGCCGGGGAGCTGTTTTTT. This encodes CASSLWAGELFF.

The chain uses TRBV6-5 and TRBJ2-7; TRBD2 agrees at 8 bases. Germline loops: CDR1 MNHEY, CDR2 SVGAGI. J lost 5 bases, V lost 5 bases, and 11 bases had no gene match. This CDR3 is built from 15 residues. CDR3 loop: CASSSSGTRAHEQYF. CDR3 nucleotides: TGTGCCAGCAGTAGTAGCGGGACTAGGGCCCACGAGCAGTACTTC.

The gene calls are TRBV5-8 and TRBJ1-1; D unclear. The germline V gene encodes CDR1 SGHTS and CDR2 YDEGEE. This CDR3 contains 15 residues. V dropped 0 bases and J dropped 1 base, with 10 bases sitting between them. CDR3 amino acids: CASSLETGGNTEAFF. Written as DNA, the CDR3 is TGTGCCAGCAGCTTGGAGACTGGAGGGAACACTGAAGCTTTCTTT. Using reference TRBV5-8 and TRBJ1-1 for the parts outside the CDR3, the full variable domain is EAGVTQSPTHLIKTRGQQATLRCSPISGHTSVYWYQQALGLGLQFLLWYDEGEERNRGNFPPRFSGRQFPNYSSELNVNALELEDSALYLCASSLETGGNTEAFFGQGTRLTVV.

The chain carries TRBV3-1 (or the pseudogene TRBV3-2) and TRBJ1-4; TRBD1 is a possible D gene (6 bases). Germline CDR1 is LGHDT and CDR2 is YNNKEL (reference sequence). CDR3 size: 14 residues. The V and J ends lost 4 bases and 0 bases respectively, with 6 bases between them. This chain's CDR3 is CASSRTATNEKLFF. As DNA, the CDR3 is TGTGCCAGCAGCCGGACAGCAACTAATGAAAAACTGTTTTTT.

The gene calls are TRBV19 and TRBJ1-5; possible D gene TRBD1, 6 bases. From germline, CDR1 is LNHDA and CDR2 SQIVND (reference sequence). This CDR3 has 17 amino acids. Trimming removed 2 bases at V and 3 bases at J, with 17 bases between. CDR3 sequence reads: CASSIMEGGLNNQPQHF. The CDR3, as DNA: TGTGCCAGTAGTATAATGGAGGGGGGGCTTAACAATCAGCCCCAGCATTTT.

This chain links TRBV19 with TRBJ2-1; TRBD2 aligns across 9 bases. CDR1 LNHDA and CDR2 SQIVND come from the germline V gene (reference sequence). V was pared by 9 bases and J by 5 bases, with 8 bases of the junction left unmatched. The CDR3 is made up of 14 amino acids. CDR3 loop: CASHPGGRDNEQFF. CDR3 nucleotide sequence: TGTGCCAGCCATCCGGGCGGGAGGGACAATGAGCAGTTCTTC.

The J gene is TRBJ2-2, the V gene TRBV2, with D maybe TRBD1 (6 bases). The CDR3 sequence is 14 residues long. Germline CDR1 is SNHLY and CDR2 is FYNNEI. Trimming took off 9 bases at V and 2 bases at J, with 13 bases between the two ends. CDR3 region: CASMIQGNTGELFF. CDR3 nucleotides: TGTGCCAGTATGATACAGGGAAACACCGGGGAGCTGTTTTTT.

This clone was picked up a small number of times. This rearrangement joins TRBV3-1 (or the pseudogene TRBV3-2) to TRBJ2-7; 7 positions match TRBD2. Germline CDR1 LGHDT, CDR2 YNNKEL (reference sequence). The CDR3 contains 14 residues. V was clipped by 8 bases and J by 4 bases; unmatched bases: 11. The CDR3 nucleotides read TGTGCCAGCTCCCAGGCTAGCGGAAAGTACGAGCAGTACTTC. This sequence encodes CASSQASGKYEQYF.

This clone was detected once. CDR3 bases: TGTGCCAGCAGGGACAGAGGCTACGAGCAGTACTTC. The encoded protein is CASRDRGYEQYF. The gene calls are TRBV6-5 and TRBJ2-7; maybe TRBD1 (6 bases). The CDR3 is made up of 12 amino acids. V was cut by 6 bases and J by 3 bases, with 9 bases left in between. Germline CDR1 MNHEY, CDR2 SVGAGI.

This CDR3 reads CASSATGGGYGYTF. DNA for the CDR3: TGTGCCAGCAGCGCGACAGGGGGAGGCTATGGCTACACCTTC. The chain uses TRBV9 and TRBJ1-2; 9 positions match TRBD1. CDR3 size: 14 residues. CDR1 is SGDLS and CDR2 is YYNGEE in the germline V gene. V shed 3 bases and J 4 bases; nucleotides not matched to a gene: 4.

The chain recombines TRBV4-3 with TRBJ2-7, with D unresolved. Germline V lookup: CDR1 LGHNA, CDR2 YSLEER. The CDR3 runs 12 residues. V was cut by 0 bases and J by 4 bases, with 4 bases left in between. CDR3 sequence: CASSQDGYEQYF. CDR3 nucleotide sequence: TGCGCCAGCAGCCAAGACGGGTACGAGCAGTACTTC.

The rearrangement uses TRBV10-3 and TRBJ1-3, with D uncertain. Per germline, CDR1 ENHRY and CDR2 SYGVKD. Trimming stripped 2 bases from V and 0 bases from J, with 8 bases between. The CDR3 extends over 15 amino acids. CDR3 in DNA: TGTGCCATCAGTGAGGGGTTTAGCTCTGGAAACACCATATATTTT. Translation gives CAISEGFSSGNTIYF.

The genes are TRBV2 and TRBJ1-3, with 12 bases aligning to TRBD1. The CDR3 contains 18 residues. Looked up from germline, CDR1 is SNHLY and CDR2 is FYNNEI. The V gene end was trimmed by 6 bases and the J gene end by 0 bases; junction bases not matched to a gene: 9. The CDR3 here is CASRSGTGGSYSGNTIYF. CDR3 nucleotide sequence: TGTGCCAGCAGGTCCGGGACAGGGGGCTCGTACTCTGGAAACACCATATATTTT.

This clone was detected only a few times. This chain links TRBV30 with TRBJ1-5, with TRBD1 as a possible D gene (5 bases). CDR3 size: 15 residues. V was clipped by 1 base and J by 4 bases, with 14 bases between them. Germline V gene sequence: CDR1 GTSNPN, CDR2 SVGIG (reference sequence). The CDR3 is CAWSDGIGGNQPQHF. The CDR3 nucleotides are TGTGCCTGGAGTGACGGGATTGGGGGAAATCAGCCCCAGCATTTT.

J is TRBJ2-3 and V is TRBV5-1; D ambiguous. V was clipped by 1 base and J by 0 bases, with 12 bases between them. CDR3 length equals 16 residues. Germline V CDR1 and CDR2: SGHRS, YFSETQ. CDR3 protein: CASSLSTAPSTDTQYF. CDR3 DNA: TGCGCCAGCAGCTTGAGCACTGCTCCTAGCACAGATACGCAGTATTTT. The full variable domain, rest sourced from reference TRBV5-1 and TRBJ2-3, is KAGVTQTPRYLIKTRGQQVTLSCSPISGHRSVSWYQQTPGQGLQFLFEYFSETQRNKGNFPGRFSGRQFSNSRSEMNVSTLELGDSALYLCASSLSTAPSTDTQYFGPGTRLTVL.

The rearrangement links TRBV5-1 to TRBJ1-1; D remains ambiguous. V was cut by 0 bases and J by 1 base, with 7 bases left in between. The CDR3 contains 14 residues. Germline CDR1 and CDR2: SGHRS and YFSETQ. The CDR3 loop reads CASSLDGPNTEAFF. DNA for the CDR3: TGCGCCAGCAGCTTGGACGGCCCGAACACTGAAGCTTTCTTT.

This sequence joins TRBV15 and TRBJ1-2; TRBD1 might be the D (6 bases). The CDR3 is 15 residues long. Per the germline V gene, CDR1 is LNHNV and CDR2 is YYDKDF (reference sequence). V was cut by 1 base and J by 4 bases, with 13 bases left in between. The CDR3, as DNA: TGTGCCACCAGCAGAGGGGCGGTACAGGGCTATGGCTACACCTTC. Translating it yields CATSRGAVQGYGYTF.

The table lists this clone with a count of one. The J gene is TRBJ1-1, the V gene TRBV7-2, with D possibly being TRBD1 (5 bases). The CDR3 contains 13 residues. The V gene lost 5 bases and the J gene lost 3 bases, with 10 bases spanning the gap. The germline gives CDR1 SGHTA, CDR2 FQGNSA. CDR3 protein: CASSRDRYTEAFF. The CDR3 bases are TGTGCCAGCAGCCGGGACCGGTACACTGAAGCTTTCTTT.

This chain connects TRBV11-2 to TRBJ1-6, with D uncertain. V was pared by 0 bases and J by 8 bases, with 5 bases between. The germline V gene has CDR1 SGHAT and CDR2 FQNNGV. CDR3 length: 13 residues. The CDR3 region is CASSLDRDSPLHF. The CDR3 DNA reads TGTGCCAGCAGCTTAGACCGGGATTCACCCCTCCACTTT.

The V call is TRBV13, the J call TRBJ2-7; TRBD2 might be the D (6 bases). The CDR3 covers 16 residues. Trimming cost V 8 bases and J 0 bases, with 20 bases left between them. CDR1 and CDR2 (germline): PRHDT, FYEKMQ (reference sequence). The CDR3 spells CASRRAGRTSSYEQYF. CDR3 nucleotides: TGTGCCAGCCGGAGGGCAGGGCGCACGAGCTCCTACGAGCAGTACTTC.